One T cell receptor (beta chain) is described in this entry. What it recognizes is unknown. Germline CDR1 SGHDT, CDR2 YYEEEE. V shed 0 bases and J shed 2 bases, with 6 bases lying between them. CDR3 size: 14 residues. Clones were read by immunoSEQ multiplex PCR, and TCRdb kept only the in-frame ones, dropping some. The sample has about 32,000 clones, roughly 86% seen once. These data are taken from a study of pediatric ulcerative colitis. Whole-study results and caveats: Ulcerative colitis patients shared more blood-rectal clones than controls.

This receptor was identified in a boy aged 10-17 years with severe ulcerative colitis. The specimen was blood. The V call is TRBV5-6, the J call TRBJ1-3, with D unresolved. CDR3 residues: CASSLGSTGNTIYF. The CDR3 nucleotides are TGTGCCAGCAGCTTGGGTTCGACTGGAAACACCATATATTTT.